These 3 T cell receptor beta chains originate from one sample sequenced in a study of blood T cells in healthy people across ages. Sample-barcoded 5' priming and a J-beta primer mix drove a second PCR of roughly 7 to 11 cycles. One entry per CDR3 protein, called by TCRdb with MiXCR from the 5' RACE reads. The sample shows about 640,000 distinct CDR3 sequences, roughly 30% of them seen only once. The specimen sequenced was blood. The receptors were sampled from a woman aged 80 or over in good health.

This clonotype was recorded a few times. This clone may be a read error of a much larger clone one base away. V and J are TRBV6-5 and TRBJ2-5, with 7 bases fitting TRBD1. V trimming: 5 bases; J trimming: 11 bases; junction bases outside the gene matches: 14. CDR3 length: 14 amino acids. The germline V gene has CDR1 MNHEY and CDR2 SVGAGI. CDR3 DNA sequence: TGTGCCAGCAGTGCCCGACAGGGCTGGAATGAGCAGTACTTC. Its translation is CASSARQGWNEQYF.

This clonotype was detected a few times. A much larger clone lies one base from this, so it may be a read error. The V call is TRBV2, the J call TRBJ2-5; 11 bases line up with TRBD2. V lost 7 bases and J lost 11; bases outside the gene matches: 12. CDR1 and CDR2 (germline): SNHLY, FYNNEI. The CDR3 totals 14 residues. CDR3 coding DNA: TGTGCCAGCACGCCGGGACTAGCGGCAAATGAGCAGTACTTC. Protein: CASTPGLAANEQYF. The entire variable domain, with the rest obtained from reference TRBV2 and TRBJ2-5, is as follows: EPEVTQTPSHQVTQMGQEVILRCVPISNHLYFYWYRQILGQKVEFLVSFYNNEISEKSEIFDDQFSVERPDGSNFTLKIRSTKLEDSAMYFCASTPGLAANEQYFGPGTRLLVL.

In its sample, this clonotype was seen a few times. The chain uses TRBV27 and TRBJ2-7, with D maybe TRBD1 (6 bases). The V and J ends lost 5 bases and 5 bases respectively, with 16 bases between them. The CDR3 totals 14 residues. Germline V gene sequence: CDR1 MNHEY, CDR2 SMNVEV (reference sequence). For the CDR3, the DNA is TGTGCCAGCAGTGGGTCGTGGCAGGGGCACGAGCAGTACTTC. Its translation: CASSGSWQGHEQYF.